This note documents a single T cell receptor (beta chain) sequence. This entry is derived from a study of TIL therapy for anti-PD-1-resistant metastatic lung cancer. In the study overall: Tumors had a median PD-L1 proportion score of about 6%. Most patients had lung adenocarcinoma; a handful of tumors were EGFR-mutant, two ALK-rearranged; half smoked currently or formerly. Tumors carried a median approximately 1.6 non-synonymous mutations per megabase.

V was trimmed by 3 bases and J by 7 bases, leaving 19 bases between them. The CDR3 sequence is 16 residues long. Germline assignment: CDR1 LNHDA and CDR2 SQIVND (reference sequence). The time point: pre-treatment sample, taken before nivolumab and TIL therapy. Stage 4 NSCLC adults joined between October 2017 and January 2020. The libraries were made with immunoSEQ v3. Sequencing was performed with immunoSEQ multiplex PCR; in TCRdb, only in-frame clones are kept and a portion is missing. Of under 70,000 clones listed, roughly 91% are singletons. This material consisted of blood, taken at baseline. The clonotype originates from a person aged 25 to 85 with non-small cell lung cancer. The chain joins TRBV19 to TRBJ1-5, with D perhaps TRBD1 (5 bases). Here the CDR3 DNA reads TGTGCCAGTAGTATGATACAGACGGATTGGGGGCAGCCCCAGCATTTT. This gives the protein CASSMIQTDWGQPQHF. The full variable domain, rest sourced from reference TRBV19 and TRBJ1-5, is DGGITQSPKYLFRKEGQNVTLSCEQNLNHDAMYWYRQDPGQGLRLIYYSQIVNDFQKGDIAEGYSVSREKKESFPLTVTSAQKNPTAFYLCASSMIQTDWGQPQHFGDGTRLSIL.